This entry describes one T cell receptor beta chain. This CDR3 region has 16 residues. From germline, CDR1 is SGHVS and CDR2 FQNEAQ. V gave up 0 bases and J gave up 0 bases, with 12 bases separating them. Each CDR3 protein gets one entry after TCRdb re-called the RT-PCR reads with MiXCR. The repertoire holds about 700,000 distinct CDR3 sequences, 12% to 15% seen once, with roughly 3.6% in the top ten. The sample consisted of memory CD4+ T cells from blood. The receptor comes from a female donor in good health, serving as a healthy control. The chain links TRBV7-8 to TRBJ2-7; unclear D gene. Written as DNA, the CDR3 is TGTGCCAGCAGCTTAGCGGGGTCGGGCCACTCCTACGAGCAGTACTTC. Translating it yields CASSLAGSGHSYEQYF.